The 18 T cell receptor beta chains below all came from one sample that was sequenced in a study of shared clonotypes between healthy human individuals (TCRdb year 2020). The library was produced with the immunoSEQ multiplex PCR assay. TCRdb took this table from immuneACCESS and kept in-frame rearrangements with V and J called. Such tables lack part of the clones; where checked against another copy, unresolved V genes explain under half of the gap, and the rest is unexplained. This sample comprises about 380,000 clones, about 97% of them detected only once. About 0.34% of the sample comes from the top ten. The sequencing input was memory CD8+ T cells sorted from blood. Explained via the paper, the cell subset or site label denotes: CD45RO+ cells pooled with CCR7-negative TemRA cells. The receptors derive from a man aged 25 to 40 in good health.

The chain has TRBV6-1 and TRBJ2-3; 12 bases fit TRBD2. The length of the CDR3 is 14 residues. After removal of 3 bases from V and 5 bases from J, the junction contained 0 bases not matched to a gene. Germline V gives CDR1 MNHNS, CDR2 SASEGT. The CDR3 spells CASSETSGRDTQYF. CDR3 sequence (DNA): TGTGCCAGCAGTGAGACTAGCGGGAGAGATACGCAGTATTTT.

This rearrangement joins TRBV6-1 to TRBJ2-3, with 10 bases lining up with TRBD1. After removal of 7 bases from V and 8 bases from J, the junction contained 12 bases not matched to a gene. The germline V gene has CDR1 MNHNS and CDR2 SASEGT. The CDR3 runs 15 residues. CDR3 DNA sequence: TGTGCCAGCACACGACAGGGGGCAACCTCGCCTACGCAGTATTTT. Encoded protein: CASTRQGATSPTQYF.

The chain's CDR3 is CASSYSGGPGNTEAFF. The CDR3 DNA reads as TGTGCCAGCAGTTACTCGGGGGGGCCCGGGAACACTGAAGCTTTCTTT. This chain uses TRBV6-5 with TRBJ1-1; possibly TRBD1 for D (6 bases). Germline CDR1 is MNHEY and CDR2 is SVGAGI. This CDR3 is built from 16 residues. V shed 0 bases and J shed 1 base, with 12 bases lying between them.

The chain couples TRBV28 to TRBJ2-7; D remains ambiguous. Trimming cost V 6 bases and J 2 bases, with 8 bases left between them. Germline assignment: CDR1 MDHEN and CDR2 SYDVKM. The CDR3 length is 12 residues. CDR3 sequence reads: CASSRATYEQYF. CDR3 nucleotide sequence: TGTGCCAGCAGCCGGGCTACCTACGAGCAGTACTTC.

The J gene is TRBJ1-3, the V gene TRBV11-2; no clear D. V lost 1 base to trimming and J lost 0 bases, with 7 bases between them. The germline V gene encodes CDR1 SGHAT and CDR2 FQNNGV. This CDR3 has 15 amino acids. The CDR3 DNA follows: TGTGCCAGCAGCTTAGCCGGACGCTCTGGAAACACCATATATTTT. Its translation: CASSLAGRSGNTIYF.

The J gene is TRBJ1-6, the V gene TRBV9, with a possible D match to TRBD1 (5 bases). V shed 0 bases and J shed 10 bases, with 11 bases lying between them. Germline CDR1 is SGDLS and CDR2 is YYNGEE. The CDR3 contains 14 residues. The CDR3 protein is CASSVDSGDSPLHF. CDR3 DNA: TGTGCCAGCAGCGTAGATTCGGGGGACTCACCCCTCCACTTT.

The genes are TRBV6-1 and TRBJ2-7; D perhaps matches TRBD1 (5 bases). V lost 3 bases and J 10 bases, leaving 19 bases between the germline ends. CDR3 length: 14 residues. Germline V gene sequence: CDR1 MNHNS, CDR2 SASEGT. CDR3 residues: CASSDTQGGLVQYF. In DNA, the CDR3 is TGTGCCAGCAGTGATACCCAGGGTGGCCTAGTCCAGTACTTC.

V usage is TRBV5-1 and J usage is TRBJ2-7, with 9 bases aligning to TRBD1. This CDR3 has 15 residues. Trimming at V came to 4 bases and at J to 2 bases, leaving 7 bases not matched to a gene. The germline V gene has CDR1 SGHRS and CDR2 YFSETQ. CDR3 region: CASSRGQGTPYEQYF. The CDR3 DNA reads as TGCGCCAGCAGCCGCGGACAGGGGACTCCCTACGAGCAGTACTTC. Complete variable domain (other parts from reference TRBV5-1 and TRBJ2-7): KAGVTQTPRYLIKTRGQQVTLSCSPISGHRSVSWYQQTPGQGLQFLFEYFSETQRNKGNFPGRFSGRQFSNSRSEMNVSTLELGDSALYLCASSRGQGTPYEQYFGPGTRLTVT.

The V and J genes are TRBV6-4 and TRBJ2-3, with D uncertain. The ends were cut back, 0 bases at V and 2 bases at J, with 9 bases in the middle. From germline, CDR1 is MRHNA and CDR2 SNTAGT. The length of the CDR3 is 15 residues. The CDR3 nucleotides are TGTGCCAGCAGTGACTCTCACAGCCCCACAGATACGCAGTATTTT. Its protein product is CASSDSHSPTDTQYF.

In its sample, this clone was seen once. The rearrangement joins TRBV9 to TRBJ2-7; 12 nucleotides align to TRBD2. The CDR3 covers 16 residues. Trimming at V came to 0 bases and at J to 7 bases, leaving 8 bases not matched to a gene. Germline V gene sequence: CDR1 SGDLS, CDR2 YYNGEE. The CDR3 DNA sequence: TGTGCCAGCAGCGTAGGGGCTAGCGGGAGGGCCGGGGAGCAGTACTTC. Translating it yields CASSVGASGRAGEQYF.

This clone was seen just once. This chain uses TRBV28 with TRBJ1-5; 8 nucleotides match TRBD1. This CDR3 contains 16 residues. Germline V gene lookup returns CDR1 MDHEN and CDR2 SYDVKM. After removal of 3 bases from V and 4 bases from J, the junction contained 8 bases not matched to a gene. The CDR3 coding sequence is TGTGCCAGCAGTTTTTTCCGGACAGGGACTAATCAGCCCCAGCATTTT. It is translated as CASSFFRTGTNQPQHF.

The rearrangement joins TRBV14 to TRBJ2-7, with 8 bases that match TRBD1. The CDR3 is 16 residues long. V lost 0 bases to trimming and J lost 3 bases; unmatched junction nucleotides: 7. Per the germline V gene, CDR1 is SGHDN and CDR2 is FVKESK. CDR3 DNA sequence: TGTGCCAGCAGCCAAGAGAGAGGACAGGGCCTCTACGAGCAGTACTTC. Encoded protein: CASSQERGQGLYEQYF.

The V call is TRBV5-1, the J call TRBJ2-3, with 9 bases matching TRBD2. This CDR3 has 17 residues. CDR1 and CDR2 from the germline V gene are SGHRS and YFSETQ. After removal of 4 bases from V and 4 bases from J, the junction contained 13 bases not matched to a gene. The CDR3 is CASSIGAGGPWADTQYF. The DNA of the CDR3 is TGCGCCAGCAGCATCGGAGCGGGAGGCCCCTGGGCAGATACGCAGTATTTT.

The genes are TRBV7-2 and TRBJ2-7, with D hard to call. This CDR3 contains 14 residues. Germline CDR1 SGHTA, CDR2 FQGNSA. The ends were cut back, 0 bases at V and 6 bases at J, with 12 bases in the middle. The CDR3 is CASSLAGSWFEQYF. The CDR3 DNA reads TGTGCCAGCAGCTTAGCCGGCAGCTGGTTCGAGCAGTACTTC.

This chain connects TRBV7-9 to TRBJ2-5; D is perhaps TRBD2 (6 bases). Germline V CDR1 and CDR2: SEHNR, FQNEAQ (reference sequence). Trimming pared 2 bases from V and 2 bases from J, leaving 9 bases between. The CDR3 totals 14 residues. CDR3 nucleotide sequence: TGTGCCAGCAGCTTAAGAGGGAGGCAAGAGACCCAGTACTTC. This gives the protein CASSLRGRQETQYF.

The chain recombines TRBV6-1 with TRBJ1-5, with TRBD1 as a possible D gene (6 bases). With 0 bases removed from V and 5 bases from J, the gap between germline ends came to 17 bases. CDR3 length: 17 amino acids. Germline values: CDR1 MNHNS, CDR2 SASEGT. DNA of the CDR3: TGTGCCAGCAGTGAAGCAGGGAGGGGGGCAGTCTATCAGCCCCAGCATTTT. Residues: CASSEAGRGAVYQPQHF.

The chain links TRBV19 to TRBJ2-3, with 7 bases aligning to TRBD2. This CDR3 spans 16 amino acids. The V gene's germline CDR1 is LNHDA and CDR2 SQIVND (reference sequence). Trimming removed 5 bases from V and 4 bases from J; junction bases left unmatched: 12. This CDR3 is CASSLPSGPKPDTQYF. Written as DNA, the CDR3 is TGTGCCAGTAGTTTGCCTAGCGGACCTAAACCAGATACGCAGTATTTT.

The chain employs TRBV15 and TRBJ1-2; D gene ambiguous. The V and J ends lost 6 bases and 8 bases respectively, with 16 bases between them. The CDR3 covers 13 residues. Germline values: CDR1 LNHNV, CDR2 YYDKDF (reference sequence). This CDR3 reads CATRRAGFRGYTF. The CDR3 bases are TGTGCCACCAGAAGGGCGGGGTTCAGGGGCTACACCTTC.